The 29 T cell receptor beta chains below all came from one sample that was sequenced in a study of cytomegalovirus exposure and HLA in healthy donors (dated by TCRdb to about 2017). Libraries were constructed by the immunoSEQ multiplex PCR assay. For the multiplex PCR, a mixture combining 60 forward primers for TCR Vbeta segments and 13 reverse primers for TCR Jbeta segments was used. TCRdb retrieved this table from immuneACCESS and kept in-frame rearrangements only. Not all clones are present; in checked studies, unresolved V genes account for under half, and no reason is known for the remainder. This sample lists around 170,000 clones; roughly 76% were detected once. Approximately 6% of the sample is in the top ten clones. What was sequenced was PBMCs. The origin of the receptors is a man in his forties or fifties in good health and CMV-seropositive.

This chain joins TRBV2 and TRBJ2-2, with D maybe TRBD1 (5 bases). Trimming removed 6 bases at V and 0 bases at J, with 11 bases between. Germline V gene data show CDR1 as SNHLY and CDR2 as FYNNEI. This CDR3 spans 15 amino acids. The CDR3 coding sequence is TGTGCCAGCAGCCGACAGACCCCGAACACCGGGGAGCTGTTTTTT. Protein product: CASSRQTPNTGELFF. The entire variable domain, with the rest obtained from reference TRBV2 and TRBJ2-2, is as follows: EPEVTQTPSHQVTQMGQEVILRCVPISNHLYFYWYRQILGQKVEFLVSFYNNEISEKSEIFDDQFSVERPDGSNFTLKIRSTKLEDSAMYFCASSRQTPNTGELFFGEGSRLTVL.

The rearrangement joins TRBV25-1 to TRBJ2-5; 7 positions match TRBD1. Germline loops: CDR1 MGHDK, CDR2 SYGVNS. CDR3 length equals 16 residues. V lost 2 bases to trimming and J lost 0 bases; unmatched junction nucleotides: 6. The CDR3 loop reads CASSELTDRDQETQYF. DNA for the CDR3: TGTGCCAGCAGTGAACTTACCGACAGGGACCAAGAGACCCAGTACTTC.

V usage is TRBV9 and J usage is TRBJ1-2; tentative D call: TRBD1 (6 bases). This CDR3 contains 14 residues. CDR1 and CDR2 from the germline V gene are SGDLS and YYNGEE. Trimming pared 6 bases from V and 0 bases from J, leaving 12 bases between. The CDR3 bases are TGTGCCAGCAACCAGGGGAGACCTAACTATGGCTACACCTTC. Translating gives CASNQGRPNYGYTF.

The chain carries TRBV29-1 and TRBJ2-7, with D tentatively TRBD1 (6 bases). The V end lost 4 bases, the J end lost 3 bases, and 7 bases lay between the germline ends. Germline CDR1 and CDR2: SQVTM and ANQGSEA. This CDR3 is built from 11 residues. CDR3 amino acids: CSVGDNYEQYF. As DNA, the CDR3 is TGCAGCGTTGGGGACAACTACGAGCAGTACTTC.

The chain links TRBV4-3 to TRBJ1-2; 8 bases match TRBD1. V lost 2 bases to trimming and J lost 0 bases; unmatched junction nucleotides: 2. The CDR3 spans 15 residues. Germline values: CDR1 LGHNA, CDR2 YSLEER. This CDR3 reads CASSQRQGPNYGYTF. In DNA, the CDR3 is TGCGCCAGCAGCCAAAGACAGGGGCCTAACTATGGCTACACCTTC.

As regards this clone: A junction boundary mismatches the germline segment, possibly from a read error. The chain uses TRBV7-9 and TRBJ2-4; 7 bases align to TRBD1. This CDR3 contains 12 residues. From germline, CDR1 is SEHNR and CDR2 FQNEAQ (reference sequence). The CDR3 DNA reads as TGTGCCAGCAGCTTAGGCGGACAGGTGAGAGACTTC. The encoded protein is CASSLGGQVRDF.

The chain uses TRBV7-3 and TRBJ2-3, with 11 bases lining up with TRBD2. The CDR3 runs to 17 residues. CDR1 is SGHTA, CDR2 FQGTGA, per germline. With V trimmed by 5 bases and J by 3 bases, 10 bases remained unmatched. As DNA, the CDR3 is TGTGCCAGCAGCCTATCCGGGACTAGCGGCCTTACAGATACGCAGTATTTT. Encoded protein: CASSLSGTSGLTDTQYF.

In DNA, the CDR3 is TGTGCCACCAGACTGGTTGGCGGGGGGGACGAGCAGTACTTC. This translates into CATRLVGGGDEQYF. This sequence joins TRBV15 and TRBJ2-7; 9 bases are shared with TRBD2. The CDR3 has 14 amino acids. CDR1 and CDR2 from the germline V gene are LNHNV and YYDKDF (reference sequence). V shed 6 bases, J shed 5 bases, and the junction held 8 bases outside the gene matches.

The chain combines TRBV7-2 with TRBJ1-1; D is uncertain. Germline loops: CDR1 SGHTA, CDR2 FQGNSA. The CDR3 contains 14 residues. The ends were cut back, 8 bases at V and 0 bases at J, with 13 bases in the middle. The DNA of the CDR3 is TGTGCCAGCTCGGCAGATAGCATGAACACTGAAGCTTTCTTT. Translation: CASSADSMNTEAFF.

The chain joins TRBV9 to TRBJ2-3; D gene unclear. Germline lookup yields CDR1 SGDLS and CDR2 YYNGEE. The CDR3 length is 15 residues. V dropped 4 bases and J dropped 2 bases, with 14 bases sitting between them. CDR3 region: CASSLLSQSTDTQYF. The DNA of the CDR3 is TGTGCCAGCAGCCTCCTCTCGCAGTCCACAGATACGCAGTATTTT. Full variable domain (outside the CDR3, taken from reference TRBV9 and TRBJ2-3): DSGVTQTPKHLITATGQRVTLRCSPRSGDLSVYWYQQSLDQGLQFLIQYYNGEERAKGNILERFSAQQFPDLHSELNLSSLELGDSALYFCASSLLSQSTDTQYFGPGTRLTVL.

The chain recombines TRBV5-1 with TRBJ1-1; 10 nucleotides agree with TRBD1. V shed 5 bases and J 4 bases; nucleotides not matched to a gene: 5. CDR3 length: 14 amino acids. From germline, CDR1 is SGHRS and CDR2 YFSETQ. In DNA form, the CDR3 reads TGCGCCAGCAGGACCGGACAGGGGGGCACTGAAGCTTTCTTT. Translating gives CASRTGQGGTEAFF.

The V and J genes are TRBV7-6 and TRBJ2-3, with D hard to call. Germline V gene data show CDR1 as SGHVS and CDR2 as FNYEAQ. Trimming removed 6 bases from V and 1 base from J, with 14 bases in between. There are 15 residues in the CDR3. This CDR3 reads CASRLRWQGTDTQYF. The CDR3 DNA reads as TGTGCCAGCAGGCTTAGATGGCAGGGCACAGATACGCAGTATTTT.

V usage is TRBV5-6 and J usage is TRBJ1-2; TRBD1 matches 9 bases. In germline, CDR1 is SGHDT, CDR2 YYEEEE. This CDR3 is built from 17 residues. V gave up 1 base and J gave up 0 bases; unmatched junction bases: 7. This CDR3 is CASSLRVGTGSNYGYTF. The CDR3 region has the DNA TGTGCCAGCAGCTTGCGGGTGGGGACAGGGTCTAACTATGGCTACACCTTC.

The sample holds a few counts of this clone. The chain is built from TRBV7-9 and TRBJ2-7; D unclear. This CDR3 is built from 11 residues. V was cut by 5 bases and J by 1 base, with 3 bases left in between. CDR1 is SEHNR, CDR2 FQNEAQ, per germline (reference sequence). CDR3: CASSPSYEQYF. The CDR3 nucleotides are TGTGCCAGCAGCCCTTCCTACGAGCAGTACTTC.

This rearrangement joins TRBV5-6 to TRBJ1-4; TRBD1 aligns across 8 bases. The CDR3 runs to 17 residues. The V gene's germline CDR1 is SGHDT and CDR2 YYEEEE. The ends lost 2 bases at V and 8 bases at J; junction bases unmatched: 14. CDR3 sequence: CASSFLRTGTRNEKLFF. CDR3 nucleotide sequence: TGTGCCAGCAGCTTCCTCCGGACAGGGACAAGAAACGAAAAACTGTTTTTT.

The gene calls are TRBV7-2 and TRBJ2-2, with TRBD1 matching over 9 bases. Per the germline V gene, CDR1 is SGHTA and CDR2 is FQGNSA. With 5 bases clipped from V and 6 bases from J, the junction kept 7 bases outside the gene matches. This CDR3 spans 15 amino acids. CDR3 nucleotides: TGTGCCAGCAGCAGGGACAGGGAAGCTGCCGGGGAGCTGTTTTTT. This translates into CASSRDREAAGELFF.

This clone showed up just once. The chain is built from TRBV11-3 and TRBJ2-1; 13 bases align to TRBD2. Germline V gene data show CDR1 as SGHNT and CDR2 as YENEEA. After removal of 5 bases from V and 4 bases from J, the junction contained 2 bases not matched to a gene. The CDR3 has 15 residues. CDR3 DNA: TGTGCCAGCAGCCCGACTAGCGGGGGGTACAATGAGCAGTTCTTC. This translates into CASSPTSGGYNEQFF.

The chain joins TRBV7-8 to TRBJ2-6, with TRBD1 identical over 11 bases. Germline CDR1 SGHVS, CDR2 FQNEAQ. The CDR3 sequence is 18 residues long. The trim removed 7 bases at V and 2 bases at J, leaving 10 bases unmatched. The CDR3 region is CASNQLGQGAAGANVLTF. CDR3 bases: TGTGCCAGCAACCAGCTCGGACAGGGGGCCGCTGGGGCCAACGTCCTGACTTTC.

The chain joins TRBV6-5 to TRBJ1-1; D possibly corresponds to TRBD1 (6 bases). CDR1 and CDR2 (germline): MNHEY, SVGAGI. This CDR3 region has 14 residues. V was trimmed by 8 bases and J by 4 bases, leaving 17 bases between them. The CDR3 sequence is CASWGGASGTEAFF. CDR3 nucleotides: TGTGCCAGCTGGGGGGGGGCGTCGGGCACTGAAGCTTTCTTT.

The chain carries TRBV11-2 and TRBJ1-5; D ambiguous. CDR3 length equals 15 residues. CDR1 is SGHAT and CDR2 is FQNNGV in the germline V gene. The ends were cut back, 3 bases at V and 0 bases at J, with 9 bases in the middle. The DNA for the CDR3 is TGTGCCAGCAGCTTGCGGCCCGATAGCAATCAGCCCCAGCATTTT. Its protein is CASSLRPDSNQPQHF.

The chain couples TRBV5-4 to TRBJ2-1; 7 bases line up with TRBD1. The CDR3 runs to 14 residues. With 6 bases clipped from V and 6 bases from J, the junction kept 9 bases outside the gene matches. Germline-derived CDR1 and CDR2 are SGHNT and YYREEE (reference sequence). CDR3 loop: CASTRQGTPNEQFF. The CDR3 DNA sequence: TGTGCCAGCACCCGACAGGGAACCCCCAATGAGCAGTTCTTC.

This clone was picked up a small number of times. The V and J genes are TRBV5-1 and TRBJ1-1, with TRBD1 as a possible D gene (6 bases). The V end was cut by 7 bases, the J end by 7 bases, with 17 bases between. The germline gives CDR1 SGHRS, CDR2 YFSETQ. The CDR3 runs to 13 residues. The CDR3 sequence: CASGQGTHGEAFF. The CDR3 nucleotides are TGCGCCAGCGGCCAGGGGACGCATGGTGAAGCTTTCTTT.

This clone has a single count. The rearrangement joins TRBV4-3 to TRBJ1-4, with 7 bases fitting TRBD1. The CDR3 is 18 residues long. With V trimmed by 0 bases and J by 3 bases, 10 bases remained unmatched. Germline V lookup: CDR1 LGHNA, CDR2 YSLEER. The CDR3 here is CASSQDSPPGQPNEKLFF. CDR3 nucleotides: TGCGCCAGCAGCCAAGATTCGCCTCCGGGACAGCCTAATGAAAAACTGTTTTTT.

The chain links TRBV6-1 to TRBJ1-2; D call uncertain. From germline, CDR1 is MNHNS and CDR2 SASEGT. This CDR3 has 14 amino acids. Trimming cost V 6 bases and J 0 bases, with 11 bases left between them. The CDR3 sequence: CASRPHTPNYGYTF. For the CDR3, the DNA is TGTGCCAGCAGGCCTCACACCCCTAACTATGGCTACACCTTC.

The V gene is TRBV5-1, the J gene TRBJ2-1; 8 bases fit TRBD2. CDR1 is SGHRS, CDR2 YFSETQ, per germline. This CDR3 contains 15 residues. The trim removed 2 bases at V and 9 bases at J, leaving 10 bases unmatched. This CDR3 reads CASSFQAGAPGEQFF. CDR3 bases: TGCGCCAGCAGCTTTCAAGCGGGGGCGCCGGGTGAGCAGTTCTTC. The full variable domain, its missing parts supplied by reference TRBV5-1 and TRBJ2-1, is KAGVTQTPRYLIKTRGQQVTLSCSPISGHRSVSWYQQTPGQGLQFLFEYFSETQRNKGNFPGRFSGRQFSNSRSEMNVSTLELGDSALYLCASSFQAGAPGEQFFGPGTRLTVL.

The rearrangement uses TRBV7-6 and TRBJ1-2; D is unresolved. Trimming shortened V by 1 base and J by 4 bases, and 13 bases separated the two germline ends. Germline values: CDR1 SGHVS, CDR2 FNYEAQ. This CDR3 spans 15 amino acids. The CDR3 is CASSLVGAAIYGYTF. DNA for the CDR3: TGTGCCAGCAGCTTAGTAGGCGCAGCGATCTATGGCTACACCTTC.

This rearrangement joins TRBV27 to TRBJ2-3; 10 positions match TRBD2. From germline, CDR1 is MNHEY and CDR2 SMNVEV (reference sequence). The CDR3 loop spans 18 amino acids. V shed 1 base, J shed 0 bases, and the junction held 7 bases outside the gene matches. The CDR3 DNA reads TGTGCCAGCAGTTTATACGCTAGCGGGGGCCGAAGCACAGATACGCAGTATTTT. This encodes CASSLYASGGRSTDTQYF.

This chain links TRBV7-8 with TRBJ2-7, with a possible D match to TRBD1 (6 bases). The V end was cut by 2 bases, the J end by 4 bases, with 9 bases between. The CDR3 runs 13 residues. Germline CDR1 is SGHVS and CDR2 is FQNEAQ. Here the CDR3 reads CASSLLRGYEQYF. CDR3 DNA: TGTGCCAGCAGCTTACTCAGGGGATACGAGCAGTACTTC.

J is TRBJ1-6 and V is TRBV19; TRBD1 agrees at 8 bases. J lost 9 bases, V lost 4 bases, and 2 bases had no gene match. This CDR3 contains 13 residues. Germline assignment: CDR1 LNHDA and CDR2 SQIVND (reference sequence). The CDR3 sequence is CASSRDRFSPLHF. The CDR3 region has the DNA TGTGCCAGTAGTAGGGACAGGTTTTCACCCCTCCACTTT.